These 32 T cell receptor beta chains share one sample of origin, sequenced in a study of CD8+ T cells in alopecia areata. Reverse transcribed after extraction, RNA yielded cDNA as the sequencing template. Measured with immunoSEQ multiplex PCR; TCRdb has only the in-frame clones, and not every one. The sample yields about 270,000 clones, without any singletons. CD4, CD8alpha, NKG2D, NKG2ACE and other markers guided sorting of pooled cutaneous lymph node cells. The sample was CD4+ T cells sorted from a lymph node. The source is a C3H/HeJ mouse with alopecia areata. The MHC haplotype of the strain is H2-k.

This clone was seen only a few times. Gene names are mouse gene names. The read terminates 4 residues before the CDR3 end, so the remaining end is supplied by the germline J gene. This chain connects TRBV1 to TRBJ2-3; no reliable D call. The germline CDR1 and CDR2 sequences are NSQYPW and LRSPGD (reference sequence). The V gene lost 0 bases and the J gene lost 0 bases, with 10 bases spanning the gap. The CDR3 has 16 amino acids. CDR3: CTCSADPRPSAETLYF. The CDR3 bases that were read are TGCACCTGCAGTGCAGATCCCAGGCCCAGTGCAGAA.

This clone was seen only a few times. Mouse gene names apply. The sequenced fragment ends 4 residues before the CDR3 boundary, so the rest is inferred from the germline J gene. The same CDR3 can be traced to other DNA sequences in this sample. V usage is TRBV19 and J usage is TRBJ1-1; the match to TRBD1 covers 9 bases. CDR3 length equals 12 residues. Germline assignment: CDR1 FNHDT and CDR2 SITEND (reference sequence). The CDR3 bases that were read are TGTGCCAGCAGGGACAGGGGAACA. Encoded protein: CASRDRGT. In full, the CDR3 is CASRDRGTEVFF.

This clone was observed a handful of times. Germline and genes: mouse. The observed sequence ends 4 residues before the CDR3 terminus, with the missing tail filled in from the germline J gene. The V gene is TRBV1, the J gene TRBJ2-7; a possible D gene is TRBD2 (6 bases). The V gene's germline CDR1 is NSQYPW and CDR2 LRSPGD (reference sequence). The CDR3 covers 15 residues. The V gene lost 0 bases and the J gene lost 2 bases, with 11 bases spanning the gap. The part of the CDR3 DNA that was read is TGCACCTGCAGTGCAGATCGCGGGGGGACCTAT. This encodes CTCSADRGGTY. Given in full, the CDR3 is CTCSADRGGTYEQYF.

This clone was recorded a few times. Genes here carry mouse names. The read stops 4 residues short of the end of the CDR3; the missing end is completed from the germline J gene. The rearrangement links TRBV13-3 to TRBJ2-2, with 10 bases lining up with TRBD1. The J segment lost 4 bases and the V segment lost 5 bases, leaving 5 bases of the junction unmatched. Per germline, CDR1 NNHDY and CDR2 SYVADS. CDR3 length: 15 residues. The covered CDR3 bases are TGTGCCAGCAGCGACAGGGGGCTTGGCACCGGG. Translation gives CASSDRGLGTG. The full CDR3 reads CASSDRGLGTGQLYF.

The sample holds a few counts of this clone. Genes here carry mouse names. The CDR3 DNA, read in part, is TGTGCCAGCAGTGATGGGGTGGGGGGAGACGCT. The encoded protein is CASSDGVGGDA. The entire CDR3 reads CASSDGVGGDAEQFF. V is TRBV13-3 and J is TRBJ2-1; the match to TRBD2 covers 7 bases. The read finishes 4 residues shy of the CDR3 end, and the germline J gene is used to complete it. This CDR3 has 15 residues. Germline CDR1 is NNHDY and CDR2 is SYVADS.

This clone was observed a few times. Mouse names are used for the genes. The observed sequence ends 4 residues before the CDR3 terminus, with the missing tail filled in from the germline J gene. Other DNA sequences of this sample code for an identical CDR3. The rearrangement links TRBV1 to TRBJ2-2; 9 nucleotides align to TRBD2. The CDR3 has 15 amino acids. Germline CDR1 and CDR2: NSQYPW and LRSPGD (reference sequence). The trim removed 4 bases at V and 2 bases at J, leaving 2 bases unmatched. The DNA read from the CDR3 is TGCACCTGCAGTGGGGGGACTGGGAACACCGGG. Amino acids: CTCSGGTGNTG. The entire CDR3 reads CTCSGGTGNTGQLYF.

This clone was recorded a few times. The genes are named according to mouse. The read comes to an end 4 residues before the CDR3 does, leaving the germline J gene to fill in the end. The chain recombines TRBV19 with TRBJ2-5, with TRBD2 matching 9 bases. The V segment lost 5 bases and the J segment 2 bases; nucleotides outside the gene matches: 3. This CDR3 has 14 amino acids. Germline V lookup: CDR1 FNHDT, CDR2 SITEND (reference sequence). CDR3 DNA, as far as it was read: TGTGCCAGCAGCCCCTGGGGGGGCCAAGAC. This sequence encodes CASSPWGGQD. In full, the CDR3 is CASSPWGGQDTQYF.

Concerning this clone: Gene names denote mouse genes. The read ends 4 residues early relative to the CDR3; the germline J gene fills the gap. The chain uses TRBV31 and TRBJ1-2, with D perhaps matching TRBD1 (5 bases). The CDR3 extends over 14 amino acids. Germline V lookup: CDR1 GKSSPN, CDR2 SITVG. Trimming took 0 bases from V and 3 from J, leaving 11 bases between them. The CDR3 sequence: CAWSLAGRDSDYTF. CDR3 DNA, as far as it was read: TGTGCCTGGAGTCTAGCAGGGAGGGACTCC.

This clone was recorded a few times. Genes and germline are mouse. The CDR3 end falls 4 residues outside the read, so it is completed with the germline J gene. The V call is TRBV5, the J call TRBJ2-1; weak D call: TRBD1 (5 bases). CDR1 and CDR2 (germline): LGHNA, YNLKQL (reference sequence). The CDR3 totals 18 residues. Deletions cut 0 bases from V and 1 base from J, with 16 bases between. The CDR3 is CASSQEGRERENYAEQFF. CDR3 DNA, as far as it was read: TGTGCCAGCAGCCAAGAAGGCAGGGAAAGGGAAAACTATGCT.

Many counts were recorded for this clone. Gene names denote mouse genes. The CDR3 spells CASSIPASYNSPLYF. The CDR3 bases that were read are TGTGCCAGCAGTATTCCAGCTTCCTATAATTCGCCC. V and J are TRBV19 and TRBJ1-6; D unresolved. The CDR3 goes on 3 residues after the read ends, and that part is filled in from the germline J gene. TRBJ1-6 is an ORF, and what it does is uncertain. The CDR3 loop spans 15 amino acids. With 2 bases removed from V and 0 bases from J, the gap between germline ends came to 6 bases. Per germline, CDR1 FNHDT and CDR2 SITEND (reference sequence).

Notes on this clone: Genes and germline are mouse. The read gets to within 4 residues of the CDR3 end, and the germline J gene fills in the rest. The J gene is TRBJ2-7, the V gene TRBV1; D call uncertain. V shed 4 bases and J shed 0 bases, with 7 bases lying between them. The CDR3 consists of 13 residues. Per the germline V gene, CDR1 is NSQYPW and CDR2 is LRSPGD (reference sequence). Incomplete CDR3 DNA: TGCACCTGCAGTGACGACAACTCCTAT. This codes for CTCSDDNSY. The entire CDR3 protein reads CTCSDDNSYEQYF.

A note on this clone: Any gene name here is a mouse gene name. The sequenced fragment ends 4 residues before the CDR3 boundary, so the rest is inferred from the germline J gene. This chain links TRBV19 with TRBJ2-3; 7 bases line up with TRBD1. This CDR3 has 12 residues. The germline CDR1 and CDR2 sequences are FNHDT and SITEND (reference sequence). The CDR3 sequence is CASSNRGETLYF. The sequenced CDR3 bases are TGTGCCAGCAGCAACAGGGGAGAA. Full variable domain (rest looked up from reference TRBV19 and TRBJ2-3): GGIITQTPKFLIGQEGQKLTLKCQQNFNHDTMYWYRQDSGKGLRLIYYSITENDLQKGDLSEGYDASREKKSSFSLTVTSAQKNEMAVFLCASSNRGETLYFGSGTRLTVL.

This clone was observed at least ten times. Genes and germline come from the mouse. With the read ending 4 residues before the CDR3 end, the germline J gene is used to fill in that end. J is TRBJ2-3 and V is TRBV13-3; 8 bases align to TRBD2. Germline CDR1 is NNHDY and CDR2 is SYVADS. This CDR3 has 15 amino acids. V lost 5 bases, J lost 0 bases, and 5 bases stayed unmatched. The covered CDR3 bases are TGTGCCAGCAGAAGACTGGGGTCTAGTGCAGAA. This translates into CASRRLGSSAE. The entire CDR3 sequence reads CASRRLGSSAETLYF.

Comments on this clone: Gene names refer to mouse genes. The CDR3 is cut off 4 residues early in the read; its end comes from the germline J gene. Other DNA sequences in the sample encode the same CDR3. The rearrangement joins TRBV31 to TRBJ2-3; no clear D gene. With 0 bases removed from V and 0 bases from J, the gap between germline ends came to 10 bases. The CDR3 contains 15 residues. Germline-derived CDR1 and CDR2 are GKSSPN and SITVG. Incomplete CDR3 DNA: TGTGCCTGGAGTCTACGGCAGACTAGTGCAGAA. Its translation is CAWSLRQTSAE. From start to end, the CDR3 is CAWSLRQTSAETLYF.

Worth noting for this clone: The genes are named according to mouse. The CDR3 is cut off 4 residues early in the read; its end comes from the germline J gene. This sample includes further DNA sequences coding for the same CDR3. This chain connects TRBV13-3 to TRBJ1-2, with TRBD1 matching over 8 bases. Unmatched junction bases numbered 3, after V lost 5 bases and J lost 3 bases. Germline V gene lookup returns CDR1 NNHDY and CDR2 SYVADS. CDR3 length: 13 residues. CDR3 residues: CASRDRGDSDYTF. The part of the CDR3 DNA that was read is TGTGCCAGCAGAGACAGGGGAGACTCC.

As for this clone: Gene names and germline match the mouse. The read finishes 4 residues shy of the CDR3 end, and the germline J gene is used to complete it. J is TRBJ2-5 and V is TRBV1; the match to TRBD2 covers 12 bases. The CDR3 has 17 amino acids. The germline V gene has CDR1 NSQYPW and CDR2 LRSPGD (reference sequence). V gave up 1 base and J gave up 0 bases; unmatched junction bases: 2. The CDR3 here is CTCSAGTGGGNQDTQYF. The covered CDR3 bases are TGCACCTGCAGTGCAGGGACTGGGGGGGGTAACCAAGAC.

This clone was detected only a few times. The gene symbols are mouse symbols. The observed sequence ends 4 residues before the CDR3 terminus, with the missing tail filled in from the germline J gene. The chain recombines TRBV13-1 with TRBJ2-3; the D is unclear. The CDR3 length is 14 residues. Germline CDR1 and CDR2: NSHNY and SYGAGN. V lost 2 bases, J lost 0 bases, and 7 bases lay in between. The DNA read from the CDR3 is TGTGCCAGCAGTGAGGAGACTAGTGCAGAA. Translation gives CASSEETSAE. The CDR3, in full, reads CASSEETSAETLYF.

Points on this clone: Germline and genes here are mouse. Read coverage stops 4 residues before the CDR3 terminus; the germline J gene supplies the remainder. This sequence joins TRBV13-3 and TRBJ2-5; TRBD2 agrees at 14 bases. Germline loops: CDR1 NNHDY, CDR2 SYVADS. This CDR3 region has 14 residues. CDR3 bases read: TGTGCCAGTCGGGACTGGGGGGGCGCAGAC. Residues: CASRDWGGAD. The whole CDR3 reads CASRDWGGADTQYF.

Turning to this clone: Mouse gene names apply. The read ends 4 residues shy of where the CDR3 ends; the end is completed using the germline J gene. The chain carries TRBV13-2 and TRBJ2-7; TRBD2 matches at 13 bases. Germline CDR1 and CDR2: NNHNN and SYGAGS (reference sequence). This CDR3 spans 15 amino acids. V dropped 2 bases and J dropped 3; count of bases not matched to a gene: 2. The sequenced part of the CDR3 DNA is TGTGCCAGCGGTGAGGGGACTGGGGGGGACTAT. Translated: CASGEGTGGDY. From start to end, the CDR3 is CASGEGTGGDYEQYF.

On this clone: Here the gene names and germline are mouse. The CDR3 is cut off 4 residues early in the read; its end comes from the germline J gene. The same CDR3 arises from other DNA sequences in this sample as well. V is TRBV5 and J is TRBJ2-2, with TRBD2 matching 8 bases. This CDR3 has 15 residues. Germline V gene lookup returns CDR1 LGHNA and CDR2 YNLKQL (reference sequence). V was clipped by 2 bases and J by 2 bases; unmatched bases: 1. The CDR3 protein is CASSQRTGNTGQLYF. CDR3 DNA, as far as it was read: TGTGCCAGCAGCCAACGGACTGGGAACACCGGG.

This clone occurred a few times. These gene names are mouse names. The read terminates 4 residues ahead of where the CDR3 ends, so the germline J gene completes it. Other DNA sequences from this sample encode an identical CDR3 as well. This sequence joins TRBV13-2 and TRBJ2-5, with 7 bases matching TRBD1. This CDR3 contains 14 residues. Germline CDR1 reads NNHNN; CDR2 reads SYGAGS (reference sequence). The CDR3 sequence is CASGDGGQRDTQYF. The covered CDR3 bases are TGTGCCAGCGGTGATGGGGGACAGAGGGAC.

Notes on this clone: Gene names are the mouse ones. The read comes to an end 4 residues before the CDR3 does, leaving the germline J gene to fill in the end. In the same sample, other DNA sequences code for this CDR3. The chain uses TRBV19 and TRBJ2-3; D is perhaps TRBD1 (5 bases). Per the germline V gene, CDR1 is FNHDT and CDR2 is SITEND (reference sequence). The CDR3 covers 14 residues. The V end lost 2 bases, the J end lost 0 bases, and 7 bases lay between the germline ends. The DNA read from the CDR3 is TGTGCCAGCAGTATCCCAGGGAGTGCAGAA. It codes for CASSIPGSAE. In full, the CDR3 is CASSIPGSAETLYF.

There are a few counts of this clone. Gene names are the mouse ones. The read ends 4 residues before the CDR3 terminus; that terminus is restored from the germline J gene. J is TRBJ2-7 and V is TRBV13-1; D not certain. The length of the CDR3 is 12 residues. Germline values: CDR1 NSHNY, CDR2 SYGAGN. The CDR3 bases that were read are TGTGCCAGCAGTTCCGACAAATAT. It translates to CASSSDKY. The whole CDR3 reads CASSSDKYEQYF.

A note on this clone: Mouse gene names apply. The read ends 4 residues before the CDR3 terminus; that terminus is restored from the germline J gene. The chain couples TRBV13-1 to TRBJ2-5; 11 nucleotides agree with TRBD2. V lost 3 bases to trimming and J lost 1 base; unmatched junction nucleotides: 1. CDR1 is NSHNY, CDR2 SYGAGN, per germline. The CDR3 is 15 amino acids. The CDR3: CASSADWGDQDTQYF. CDR3 DNA (partial): TGTGCCAGCAGTGCGGACTGGGGGGACCAAGAC.

This clone turned up a few times. Mouse gene names apply. The DNA ends 4 residues before the CDR3 does, and the rest of the CDR3 is filled in from the germline J gene. The sample holds other DNA sequences that translate to the same CDR3. The rearrangement uses TRBV4 and TRBJ2-5, with 8 bases identical to TRBD2. CDR3 length equals 14 residues. From germline, CDR1 is LGHDT and CDR2 YNNKQL (reference sequence). J was trimmed by 1 base and V by 3 bases; bases with no gene match: 0. The CDR3 here is CASSYWGDQDTQYF. The CDR3 bases that were read are TGTGCCAGCAGCTACTGGGGGGACCAAGAC.

Notes on this clone: Mouse germline and gene names are used. With the read ending 4 residues before the CDR3 end, the germline J gene is used to fill in that end. Other DNA sequences of this sample code for an identical CDR3. The chain combines TRBV13-1 with TRBJ2-5; TRBD1 matches at 11 bases. Germline V gene sequence: CDR1 NSHNY, CDR2 SYGAGN. The CDR3 is made up of 14 amino acids. CDR3 DNA, as far as it was read: TGTGCCAGCAGTCGGACAGGGGGCCTGGAC. Protein: CASSRTGGLD. The full CDR3 protein is CASSRTGGLDTQYF.

Remarks on this clone: Gene names and germline match the mouse. The sequenced fragment ends 4 residues before the CDR3 boundary, so the rest is inferred from the germline J gene. The chain links TRBV1 to TRBJ2-5; D is perhaps TRBD1 (6 bases). The CDR3 runs 16 residues. Trimming pared 0 bases from V and 0 bases from J, leaving 10 bases between. From germline, CDR1 is NSQYPW and CDR2 LRSPGD (reference sequence). The CDR3 DNA, read in part, is TGCACCTGCAGTGCAGAGGGACATATTAACCAAGAC. This sequence encodes CTCSAEGHINQD. The entire CDR3 is CTCSAEGHINQDTQYF. The variable domain in full, completed from reference TRBV1 and TRBJ2-5, reads VTLLEQNPRWRLVPRGQAVNLRCILKNSQYPWMSWYQQDLQKQLQWLFTLRSPGDKEVKSLPGADYLATRVTDTELRLQVANMSQGRTLYCTCSAEGHINQDTQYFGPGTRLLVL.

In its sample, this clone was seen a few times. Mouse gene names apply. Read sequence stops 4 residues before the CDR3 end, and the germline J gene provides the missing end. This sequence joins TRBV5 and TRBJ2-5; no clear D. Germline V gene lookup returns CDR1 LGHNA and CDR2 YNLKQL (reference sequence). Trimming took off 4 bases at V and 0 bases at J, with 8 bases between the two ends. The CDR3 extends over 14 amino acids. CDR3 sequence reads: CASSPLQNQDTQYF. The part of the CDR3 DNA that was read is TGTGCCAGCAGCCCGTTACAGAACCAAGAC.

This clone was seen a few times. The germline and genes are mouse ones. The read ends 4 residues early relative to the CDR3; the germline J gene fills the gap. This chain connects TRBV19 to TRBJ1-1; 8 bases map to TRBD1. The J segment lost 0 bases and the V segment lost 3 bases, leaving 4 bases of the junction unmatched. The CDR3 runs 15 residues. Germline values: CDR1 FNHDT, CDR2 SITEND (reference sequence). CDR3 DNA, as far as it was read: TGTGCCAGCAGTAATGACAGGGGAGAGAACACA. Translating gives CASSNDRGENT. The full CDR3 reads CASSNDRGENTEVFF.

This clone was detected only a few times. The genes are named according to mouse. Sequencing ends 4 residues short of the CDR3 end; the germline J gene provides the rest. The sample contains more than one DNA sequence encoding this CDR3. The gene calls are TRBV19 and TRBJ2-7; 10 bases are a match to TRBD2. The CDR3 consists of 14 residues. Germline V gene sequence: CDR1 FNHDT, CDR2 SITEND (reference sequence). After removal of 5 bases from V and 0 bases from J, the junction contained 2 bases not matched to a gene. The sequenced part of the CDR3 DNA is TGTGCCAGCAGGAACTGGGGGGGCTCCTAT. This gives the protein CASRNWGGSY. The CDR3, in full, reads CASRNWGGSYEQYF.

This clone was recorded a few times. Gene names are mouse gene names. The sequenced fragment ends 4 residues before the CDR3 boundary, so the rest is inferred from the germline J gene. This same CDR3 is encoded by further DNA sequences in the sample. The chain combines TRBV13-3 with TRBJ1-1, with unresolved D. The CDR3 extends over 12 amino acids. In germline, CDR1 is NNHDY, CDR2 SYVADS. Deletions cut 3 bases from V and 1 base from J, with 4 bases between. The CDR3 loop is CASSVQNTEVFF. The CDR3 DNA, read in part, is TGTGCCAGCAGTGTTCAAAACACA.

To note about this clone: Germline and genes: mouse. The part of the CDR3 DNA that was read is TGTGCCAGCAGTTTTGGGGGGCGAGACACA. Protein sequence: CASSFGGRDT. The CDR3 as a whole reads CASSFGGRDTEVFF. V and J are TRBV14 and TRBJ1-1; tentative D call: TRBD1 (6 bases). Coverage ceases 4 residues before the CDR3 finishes, and the germline J gene fills in the end. The V end lost 2 bases, the J end lost 3 bases, and 11 bases lay between the germline ends. Germline loops: CDR1 SGHDT, CDR2 FRDEAV. There are 14 residues in the CDR3.